The 29 T cell receptor beta chains reported below all come from one sample, sequenced in a study of T cells in Graves' hyperthyroidism and ophthalmopathy (dated by TCRdb to about 2019). Library generation was performed with multiplex PCR. Sequenced on an Illumina HiSeq 2000. Amplification of TCR beta CDR3 regions was carried out from RNA transcripts. The first round of RT-PCR for the TCR CDR3 was performed with the HTBI primer set and the Qiagen OneStep RT-PCR kit. Using fastp at Q25 and MiXCR, TCRdb reprocessed the public reads and kept productive beta chains. CDR3 protein duplicates are merged, each entry listing the most common genes and DNA. The sample table records approximately 420,000 distinct CDR3 sequences; about 16% of these occur just once. The ten most abundant clones make up 32% of the sample. Sequencing was done on a sample of blood. Receptors originate from a woman aged 30 to 39 with Graves' hyperthyroidism.

The genes are TRBV30 and TRBJ2-1, with TRBD2 matching over 8 bases. Looked up from germline, CDR1 is GTSNPN and CDR2 is SVGIG (reference sequence). The ends lost 3 bases at V and 15 bases at J; junction bases unmatched: 10. This CDR3 has 12 amino acids. The CDR3 coding sequence is TGTGCCTGGAGCGTCATGAGCGGGAGCGGGTTCTTC. This codes for CAWSVMSGSGFF.

This clonotype showed up just a few times. The chain couples TRBV5-4 to TRBJ2-3; TRBD1 is a possible D gene (6 bases). Germline CDR1 reads SGHNT; CDR2 reads YYREEE (reference sequence). This CDR3 comprises 13 residues. V lost 2 bases and J lost 4, with 8 bases in between. The CDR3 sequence: CASSLRQADTQYF. The CDR3 nucleotides are TGTGCCAGCAGCTTACGACAGGCAGATACGCAGTATTTT. The full variable domain, its missing parts supplied by reference TRBV5-4 and TRBJ2-3, is ETGVTQSPTHLIKTRGQQVTLRCSSQSGHNTVSWYQQALGQGPQFIFQYYREEENGRGNFPPRFSGLQFPNYSSELNVNALELDDSALYLCASSLRQADTQYFGPGTRLTVL.

This clonotype appeared many times. This chain uses TRBV30 with TRBJ1-3; tentative D call: TRBD1 (5 bases). V lost 4 bases, J lost 5 bases, and 12 bases lay in between. CDR3 size: 13 residues. From germline, CDR1 is GTSNPN and CDR2 SVGIG (reference sequence). Written as DNA, the CDR3 is TGTGCCTGGAATGAGGGGATGAGAAACACCATATATTTT. Protein: CAWNEGMRNTIYF.

The chain links TRBV6-1 to TRBJ2-1; D remains unclear. Trimming shortened V by 2 bases and J by 5 bases, and 10 bases separated the two germline ends. The CDR3 consists of 14 residues. Germline CDR1 is MNHNS and CDR2 is SASEGT. Here the CDR3 DNA reads TGTGCCAGCAGTGAACCCTTTTCGAACAATGAGCAGTTCTTC. This gives the protein CASSEPFSNNEQFF.

This clonotype was seen a handful of times. The V call is TRBV7-6, the J call TRBJ2-5, with TRBD2 as a possible D gene (5 bases). The V end was cut by 3 bases, the J end by 5 bases, with 13 bases between. The CDR3 covers 14 residues. The germline CDR1 and CDR2 sequences are SGHVS and FNYEAQ. CDR3: CASSFNSAGETQYF. The CDR3 nucleotides read TGTGCCAGCAGCTTTAATAGCGCCGGGGAGACCCAGTACTTC. The whole variable domain, remainder taken from reference TRBV7-6 and TRBJ2-5, is GAGVSQSPRYKVTKRGQDVALRCDPISGHVSLYWYRQALGQGPEFLTYFNYEAQQDKSGLPNDRFSAERPEGSISTLTIQRTEQRDSAMYRCASSFNSAGETQYFGPGTRLLVL.

The V call is TRBV20-1, the J call TRBJ2-7; TRBD1 agrees at 8 bases. Trimming cost V 0 bases and J 6 bases; bases outside gene matches: 10. The CDR3 has 15 residues. Germline V CDR1 and CDR2: DFQATT, SNEGSKA (reference sequence). CDR3 DNA sequence: TGCAGTGCTAGAGACCTGGGACAGGTTTTTCCCGAGCAGTACTTC. It codes for CSARDLGQVFPEQYF.

V is TRBV19 and J is TRBJ2-1, with D uncertain. The CDR3 sequence is 15 residues long. Trimming removed 5 bases at V and 5 bases at J, with 16 bases between. CDR1 LNHDA and CDR2 SQIVND come from the germline V gene (reference sequence). CDR3 sequence: CASSLRPGYNNEQFF. The CDR3 DNA reads as TGTGCCAGTAGTTTACGTCCAGGTTACAACAATGAGCAGTTCTTC.

This clonotype was recorded a few times. The chain recombines TRBV7-2 with TRBJ2-3; D is tentatively TRBD1 or TRBD2 (7 bases each). CDR1 and CDR2 (germline): SGHTA, FQGNSA. This CDR3 is built from 18 residues. V lost 3 bases, J lost 3 bases, and 22 bases lay in between. In DNA, the CDR3 is TGTGCCAGCAGCTTCGCCGGCGTTCGACAGGGAGGGACAGATACGCAGTATTTT. This encodes CASSFAGVRQGGTDTQYF. Based on the CDR3 plus reference TRBV7-2 and TRBJ2-3, the full variable domain is GAGVSQSPSNKVTEKGKDVELRCDPISGHTALYWYRQSLGQGLEFLIYFQGNSAPDKSGLPSDRFSAERTGGSVSTLTIQRTQQEDSAVYLCASSFAGVRQGGTDTQYFGPGTRLTVL.

This clonotype appeared many times. The J gene is TRBJ2-3, the V gene TRBV11-2, with 11 bases lining up with TRBD2. V dropped 4 bases and J dropped 6; count of bases not matched to a gene: 6. The CDR3 has 15 amino acids. The germline gives CDR1 SGHAT, CDR2 FQNNGV. The CDR3 protein is CASSSIAGGSDTQYF. The CDR3 nucleotides are TGTGCCAGCAGCTCCATAGCGGGAGGGTCGGATACGCAGTATTTT.

This clonotype was counted only a few times. The V gene is TRBV18, the J gene TRBJ2-5; tentatively, D is TRBD2 (5 bases). The CDR3 has 14 residues. V lost 0 bases to trimming and J lost 4 bases, with 9 bases between them. CDR1 is KGHSH, CDR2 LQKENI, per germline. The CDR3 spells CASSPPRGIETQYF. The CDR3 DNA reads as TGTGCCAGCTCACCACCCCGGGGAATAGAGACCCAGTACTTC.

This clonotype was counted only a few times. The J gene is TRBJ1-4, the V gene TRBV28; 8 nucleotides line up with TRBD1. Trimming removed 5 bases from V and 11 bases from J; junction bases left unmatched: 7. CDR1 is MDHEN and CDR2 is SYDVKM in the germline V gene. CDR3 length: 13 residues. CDR3 loop: CASSTGGLGKLFF. In DNA, the CDR3 is TGTGCCAGCAGTACAGGGGGGTTGGGGAAACTGTTTTTT. Looking up the rest from reference TRBV28 and TRBJ1-4 gives the full variable domain: DVKVTQSSRYLVKRTGEKVFLECVQDMDHENMFWYRQDPGLGLRLIYFSYDVKMKEKGDIPEGYSVSREKKERFSLILESASTNQTSMYLCASSTGGLGKLFFGSGTQLSVL.

As for this clonotype: One end of the junction does not line up with germline, which may come from a read error. This chain links TRBV6-1 with TRBJ1-1; D ambiguous. This CDR3 comprises 15 residues. Germline V gene sequence: CDR1 MNHNS, CDR2 SASEGT. CDR3 in amino acids: CASSEVAGGWTGAFF. For the CDR3, the DNA is TGTGCCAGCAGTGAAGTGGCAGGTGGATGGACTGGAGCTTTCTTT.

In its sample, this clonotype was seen a few times. The chain joins TRBV19 to TRBJ2-5; D gene uncertain. The CDR3 runs 14 residues. V lost 3 bases and J 5 bases, leaving 13 bases between the germline ends. Germline CDR1 and CDR2: LNHDA and SQIVND (reference sequence). The CDR3 loop reads CASSIRPPGETQYF. CDR3 coding DNA: TGTGCCAGTAGTATCCGGCCACCCGGCGAGACCCAGTACTTC.

This clonotype was observed a handful of times. V gene TRBV20-1 combines with J gene TRBJ2-4; 8 bases agree with TRBD1. The CDR3 has 16 residues. Losses at the gene ends were 3 bases for V and 3 bases for J; bases not matched to a gene: 10. Germline CDR1 reads DFQATT; CDR2 reads SNEGSKA (reference sequence). The CDR3 region has the DNA TGCAGTGCTAGGGAATTCGGACAGGGTGACAAAAACATTCAGTACTTC. Protein sequence: CSAREFGQGDKNIQYF.

Concerning this clonotype itself: One junction end disagrees with the germline gene, perhaps due to a read error. The J gene is TRBJ1-1, the V gene TRBV7-9, with D hard to call. The CDR3 contains 15 residues. In germline, CDR1 is SEHNR, CDR2 FQNEAQ (reference sequence). This CDR3 reads CASSYPNYLNTEASF. The CDR3 nucleotides are TGTGCCAGCAGCTACCCCAATTATCTGAACACTGAAGCTTCCTTT.

This clonotype was counted ten times or more. This rearrangement joins TRBV12-3 or TRBV12-4 to TRBJ1-1; D might be TRBD1 (5 bases). The CDR3 runs to 16 residues. V lost 0 bases, J lost 1 base, and 12 bases lay in between. CDR3 nucleotides: TGTGCCAGCAGTTTAGCGCTGGGGCGCGGGAACACTGAAGCTTTCTTT. This sequence encodes CASSLALGRGNTEAFF.

The V and J genes are TRBV29-1 and TRBJ2-3; D is unresolved. Germline V gene data show CDR1 as SQVTM and CDR2 as ANQGSEA. V was trimmed by 4 bases and J by 2 bases, leaving 16 bases between them. The CDR3 loop spans 15 amino acids. The CDR3 sequence: CSVVFARANTDTQYF. The CDR3 bases are TGCAGCGTTGTTTTCGCTAGGGCGAACACAGATACGCAGTATTTT.

Regarding this clonotype: A much larger clone differs from this one at a single base, so this may be a read error. This chain links TRBV12-3 or TRBV12-4 with TRBJ1-1; perhaps TRBD1 as D (5 bases). Trimming pared 7 bases from V and 3 bases from J, leaving 12 bases between. CDR3 length: 13 amino acids. CDR3 sequence: CASNPGPDTEAFF. Written as DNA, the CDR3 is TGTGCCAGCAATCCGGGGCCCGACACTGAAGCTTTCTTT.

The chain recombines TRBV15 with TRBJ2-7; D is tentatively TRBD1 or TRBD2 (6 bases each). The CDR3 is 16 amino acids. The germline CDR1 and CDR2 sequences are LNHNV and YYDKDF (reference sequence). V gave up 3 bases and J gave up 5 bases, with 20 bases separating them. CDR3 coding DNA: TGTGCCACCAGCAGTCCGGGGCGGGACACTTCTAACGAGCAGTACTTC. It encodes CATSSPGRDTSNEQYF.

Concerning this clonotype itself: This could be a read error, since a much larger clone is one nucleotide away. The rearrangement joins TRBV12-3 or TRBV12-4 to TRBJ1-5; D remains ambiguous. The germline V and J ends were trimmed by 5 bases and 2 bases, with 7 bases remaining between them. The CDR3 has 13 residues. The CDR3 DNA follows: TGTGCCAGCAGTCGGTTGGGCAATCAGCCCCAGCATTTT. Protein sequence: CASSRLGNQPQHF.

J is TRBJ1-2 and V is TRBV7-2, with D possibly matching TRBD1 (5 bases). The CDR3 extends over 14 amino acids. CDR1 is SGHTA, CDR2 FQGNSA, per germline. Trimming cost V 10 bases and J 2 bases, with 17 bases left between them. The chain's CDR3 is CATPPAGRNYGYTF. CDR3 DNA sequence: TGTGCCACTCCCCCGGCAGGGAGGAACTATGGCTACACCTTC.

The rearrangement links TRBV12-3 or TRBV12-4 to TRBJ2-1; 9 bases agree with TRBD1. Gene TRBJ2-7 matches the end of the DNA better, so the J call may be wrong. The CDR3 consists of 14 residues. The CDR3 loop reads CASSLDRGDNEQYF. CDR3 sequence (DNA): TGTGCCAGCAGTTTGGACAGGGGAGACAATGAGCAGTACTTC.

The chain recombines TRBV20-1 with TRBJ2-3, with a tentative D call TRBD1 (6 bases). V lost 5 bases, J lost 2 bases, and 14 bases lay in between. The germline V gene encodes CDR1 DFQATT and CDR2 SNEGSKA (reference sequence). CDR3 length: 14 residues. The CDR3: CSAQSGTYTDTQYF. CDR3 DNA sequence: TGCAGTGCTCAATCCGGGACATACACAGATACGCAGTATTTT.

This clonotype occurred a few times. This sequence joins TRBV7-9 and TRBJ1-1; D gene unclear. V lost 0 bases and J lost 3, with 23 bases in between. The V gene's germline CDR1 is SEHNR and CDR2 FQNEAQ (reference sequence). This CDR3 is built from 19 residues. The CDR3 protein is CASSLATLKGTERDTEAFF. In nucleotides, the CDR3 is TGTGCCAGCAGCTTAGCAACACTAAAGGGAACGGAGAGGGACACTGAAGCTTTCTTT.

This clonotype has just a few counts. A much larger clone differs from this one at a single base, so this may be a read error. This chain links TRBV28 with TRBJ1-6; 8 bases line up with TRBD1. Germline V gene data show CDR1 as MDHEN and CDR2 as SYDVKM. The CDR3 spans 16 residues. CDR3 amino acids: CVSSSSRDRRDSPLHF. CDR3 DNA sequence: TGTGTCAGCAGTTCCTCCCGGGACAGGAGAGATTCACCCCTCCACTTT.

This clonotype was seen a few times. The chain recombines TRBV10-3 with TRBJ2-7, with D unclear. Trimming took off 11 bases at V and 2 bases at J, with 4 bases between the two ends. The length of the CDR3 is 9 residues. CDR1 ENHRY and CDR2 SYGVKD come from the germline V gene. The CDR3 DNA follows: TGTGCCGCAGCCTACGAGCAGTACTTC. Its protein is CAAAYEQYF.

This clonotype was counted many times. The chain combines TRBV18 with TRBJ2-2; 7 bases map to TRBD2. The CDR3 loop spans 16 amino acids. Losses at the gene ends were 4 bases for V and 0 bases for J; bases not matched to a gene: 5. Germline CDR1 and CDR2: KGHSH and LQKENI. CDR3 DNA sequence: TGTGCCAGCTCACGGCCCGGGACTACGAACACCGGGGAGCTGTTTTTT. It is translated as CASSRPGTTNTGELFF.

This clonotype was seen many times. This chain links TRBV29-1 with TRBJ2-1; D is undetermined. The V and J ends lost 4 bases and 7 bases respectively, with 14 bases between them. This CDR3 comprises 13 residues. Germline CDR1 reads SQVTM; CDR2 reads ANQGSEA. CDR3 amino acids: CSVVLGVLNEQFF. The CDR3 nucleotides read TGCAGCGTTGTCCTGGGTGTTCTAAATGAGCAGTTCTTC.

This clonotype has a count of ten or more. CDR3 sequence reads: CASSVTGQINQPQHF. The DNA for the CDR3 is TGTGCCAGCAGCGTTACTGGACAGATCAATCAGCCCCAGCATTTT. This rearrangement joins TRBV9 to TRBJ1-5; D is perhaps TRBD1 (6 bases). CDR3 length: 15 residues. The V gene lost 2 bases and the J gene lost 3 bases, with 12 bases spanning the gap. Germline V gene data show CDR1 as SGDLS and CDR2 as YYNGEE.